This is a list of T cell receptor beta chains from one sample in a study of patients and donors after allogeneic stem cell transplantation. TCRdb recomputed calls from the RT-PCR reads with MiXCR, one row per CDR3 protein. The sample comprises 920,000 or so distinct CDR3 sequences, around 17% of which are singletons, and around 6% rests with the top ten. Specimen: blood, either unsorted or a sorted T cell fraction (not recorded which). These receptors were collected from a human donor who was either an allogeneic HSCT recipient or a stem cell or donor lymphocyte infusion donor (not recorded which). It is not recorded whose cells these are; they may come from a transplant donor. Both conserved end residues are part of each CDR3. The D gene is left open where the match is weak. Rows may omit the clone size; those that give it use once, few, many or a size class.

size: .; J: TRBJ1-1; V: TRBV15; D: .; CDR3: CATSRDDGTVEAFF; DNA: TGTGCCACCAGCAGAGATGATGGGACGGTTGAAGCTTTCTTT
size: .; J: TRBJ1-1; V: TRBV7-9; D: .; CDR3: CASSPSLGYMNTEAFF; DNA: TGTGCCAGCAGCCCCTCCCTGGGATACATGAACACTGAAGCTTTCTTT
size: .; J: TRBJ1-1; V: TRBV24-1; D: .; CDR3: CATSDYREGFTEAFF; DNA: TGTGCCACCAGTGACTACAGGGAGGGGTTCACTGAAGCTTTCTTT
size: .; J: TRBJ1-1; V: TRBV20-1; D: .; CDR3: CSAITLGAGNTEAFF; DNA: TGCAGTGCTATCACCCTGGGGGCCGGAAACACTGAAGCTTTCTTT
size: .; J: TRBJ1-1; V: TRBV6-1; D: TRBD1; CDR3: CASSQTPSTGAEAFF; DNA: TGTGCCAGCAGTCAAACTCCTTCGACAGGGGCTGAAGCTTTCTTT
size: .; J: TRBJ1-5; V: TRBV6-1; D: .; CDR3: CASRKGRPNQPQHF; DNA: TGTGCCAGCCGGAAGGGGAGGCCCAATCAGCCCCAGCATTTT
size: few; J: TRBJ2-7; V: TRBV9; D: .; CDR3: CASSVDSGSQYEQYF; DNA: TGTGCCAGCAGCGTAGATAGCGGTTCTCAATACGAGCAGTACTTC
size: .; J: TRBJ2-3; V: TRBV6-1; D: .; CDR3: CASTPLPGTDTQYF; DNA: TGTGCCAGCACCCCACTACCGGGGACAGATACGCAGTATTTT
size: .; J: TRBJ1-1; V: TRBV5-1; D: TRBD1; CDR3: CASSISGGPEAFF; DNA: TGCGCCAGCAGCATATCAGGGGGCCCTGAAGCTTTCTTT
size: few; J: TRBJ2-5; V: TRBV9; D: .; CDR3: CASSGFSEETQYF; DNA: TGTGCCAGCAGCGGCTTCTCGGAAGAGACCCAGTACTTC
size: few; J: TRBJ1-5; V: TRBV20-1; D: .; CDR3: CSARDRRGGQPQHF; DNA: TGCAGTGCTAGAGATAGAAGGGGCGGACAGCCCCAGCATTTT
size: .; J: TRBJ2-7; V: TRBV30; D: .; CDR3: CAWRTGPGQYF; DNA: TGTGCCTGGAGAACAGGTCCCGGGCAGTACTTC
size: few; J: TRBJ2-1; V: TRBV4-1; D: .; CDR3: CASSPEKGRPASSSYNEQFF; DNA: TGCGCCAGCAGCCCTGAAAAGGGACGACCTGCCTCGAGCTCCTACAATGAGCAGTTCTTC
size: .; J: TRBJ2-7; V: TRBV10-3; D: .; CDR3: CAISESGWEQYF; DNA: TGTGCCATCAGTGAGTCCGGGTGGGAGCAGTACTTC
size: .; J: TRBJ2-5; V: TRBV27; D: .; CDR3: CASSLLGLSGGETQYF; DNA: TGTGCCAGCAGTTTATTGGGACTTTCAGGGGGGGAGACCCAGTACTTC
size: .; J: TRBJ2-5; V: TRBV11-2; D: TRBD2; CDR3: CASSLDLWAGGGETQYF; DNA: TGTGCCAGCAGCTTAGATCTCTGGGCGGGGGGTGGAGAGACCCAGTACTTC
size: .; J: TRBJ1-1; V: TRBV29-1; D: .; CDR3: CSVGGGSNTEAFF; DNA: TGCAGCGTGGGAGGGGGATCGAACACTGAAGCTTTCTTT
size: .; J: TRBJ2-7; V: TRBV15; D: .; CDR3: CATSMLQVGYEQYF; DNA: TGTGCCACCAGCATGTTACAGGTCGGGTACGAGCAGTACTTC
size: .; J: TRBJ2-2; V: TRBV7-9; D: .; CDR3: CASTLGAGNTGELFF; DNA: TGTGCCAGCACCTTGGGCGCGGGGAACACCGGGGAGCTGTTTTTT
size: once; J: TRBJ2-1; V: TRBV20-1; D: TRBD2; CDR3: CSAANAGTTYNEQFF; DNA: TGCAGTGCAGCCAATGCCGGGACTACTTACAATGAGCAGTTCTTC
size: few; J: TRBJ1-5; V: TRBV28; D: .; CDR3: CASSPRRGWQPQHF; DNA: TGTGCCAGCAGTCCGAGACGGGGCTGGCAGCCCCAGCATTTT
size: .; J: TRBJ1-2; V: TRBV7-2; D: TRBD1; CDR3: CASSLAGDRENYGYTF; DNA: TGTGCCAGCAGCTTAGCGGGGGACAGGGAAAACTATGGCTACACCTTC
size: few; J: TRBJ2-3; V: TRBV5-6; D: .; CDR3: CASSFGANPSTDTQYF; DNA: TGTGCCAGCAGCTTTGGCGCAAATCCCAGCACAGATACGCAGTATTTT
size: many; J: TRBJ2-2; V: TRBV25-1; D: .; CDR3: CASSESSGELFF; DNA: TGTGCCAGCAGTGAATCATCCGGGGAGCTGTTTTTT
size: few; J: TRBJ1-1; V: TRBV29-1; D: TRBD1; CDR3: CSVMTWFGTGMNTEAFF; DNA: TGCAGCGTCATGACCTGGTTTGGGACAGGCATGAACACTGAAGCTTTCTTT
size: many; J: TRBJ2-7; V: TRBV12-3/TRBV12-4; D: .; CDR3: CASSLYDGFYEQYF; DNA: TGTGCCAGCAGTTTATACGACGGGTTCTACGAGCAGTACTTC
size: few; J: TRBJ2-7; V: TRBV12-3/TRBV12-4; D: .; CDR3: CASSFQQGTYEQYF; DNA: TGTGCCAGCAGTTTCCAACAGGGAACCTACGAGCAGTACTTC
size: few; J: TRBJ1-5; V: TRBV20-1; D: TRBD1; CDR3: CSARDSRQGDQPQHF; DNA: TGCAGTGCTAGAGATTCTCGGCAGGGGGATCAGCCCCAGCATTTT
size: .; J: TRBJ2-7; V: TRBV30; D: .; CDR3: CAWSRDDEQYF; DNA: TGTGCCTGGAGTCGCGACGACGAGCAGTACTTC